This T cell receptor beta chain was documented in a study of identical twins. Whole-study findings and limits: The abundant beta clonotypes from cord blood had fewer insertions, and memory repertoires had none of this. Recombination models fit unrelated individuals' TCR alpha sharing but underestimated twins'.

The CDR3 runs 13 residues. Germline CDR1 SQVTM, CDR2 ANQGSEA. The V end was cut by 3 bases, the J end by 4 bases, with 12 bases between. Concerning this clonotype itself: The antigen is not known.

Unique molecular identifiers were present on cDNA, and template switching added a universal primer site. Via MiXCR, TCRdb re-called the 5' RACE reads, giving one row per CDR3 protein. Of approximately 600,000 distinct CDR3 sequences listed, just under 10% were seen once; the top ten hold roughly 3%. These records were also assigned to another study, of yellow fever vaccine responses in identical twins.

What was sequenced was PBMCs. The rearrangement uses TRBV29-1 and TRBJ2-5; D possibly matches TRBD1 or TRBD2 (7 bases each). The TCR sequence derives from a woman under 30 in good health. The CDR3 is CSVDRGGRETQYF. In DNA form, the CDR3 reads TGCAGCGTTGACAGGGGGGGCCGAGAGACCCAGTACTTC.